These 14 T cell receptor beta chains originate from one sample sequenced in a study of T-cell reconstitution after alpha-beta-depleted transplantation in children. Preparation of the TCRbeta library involved a method that used unique molecular identifiers. TCRdb called the PCR reads again in MiXCR, with one record for every CDR3 protein. The table includes hundreds of thousands of distinct CDR3 sequences, around 13% detected once. The material sequenced was PBMCs from the stem cell graft donor, taken from the stem cell graft. These TCRs come from a human donor who donated a stem cell graft to a child with combined immunodeficiency.

This clonotype has a handful of counts. The chain uses TRBV12-3 or TRBV12-4 and TRBJ2-1; TRBD2 matches 11 bases. The CDR3 consists of 14 residues. The V segment lost 7 bases and the J segment 6 bases; nucleotides outside the gene matches: 5. The CDR3 nucleotides read TGTGCCAGCACGGGACTAGCGGTCCCCAATGAGCAGTTCTTC. It specifies CASTGLAVPNEQFF.

DNA of the CDR3: TGCAGTGCTAGACTAGCGGATTTCACAGATACGCAGTATTTT. It translates to CSARLADFTDTQYF. The chain has TRBV20-1 and TRBJ2-3; 7 bases agree with TRBD2. The germline V gene has CDR1 DFQATT and CDR2 SNEGSKA (reference sequence). With V trimmed by 2 bases and J by 2 bases, 4 bases remained unmatched. The CDR3 is 14 amino acids.

The genes are TRBV5-6 and TRBJ2-7; maybe TRBD1 (5 bases). The CDR3 spans 14 residues. Trimming stripped 2 bases from V and 4 bases from J, with 13 bases between. In germline, CDR1 is SGHDT, CDR2 YYEEEE. The DNA for the CDR3 is TGTGCCAGCAGCTTCCAGGGTCTGGGTTACGAGCAGTACTTC. It translates to CASSFQGLGYEQYF.

This clonotype was seen many times. The chain carries TRBV7-2 and TRBJ2-7; D uncertain. The V and J ends lost 6 bases and 0 bases respectively, with 9 bases between them. Germline loops: CDR1 SGHTA, CDR2 FQGNSA. This CDR3 is 13 amino acids long. DNA of the CDR3: TGTGCCAGCAGTTTATTTGGCTCCTACGAGCAGTACTTC. Protein product: CASSLFGSYEQYF. Full variable domain (remainder filled in from reference TRBV7-2 and TRBJ2-7): GAGVSQSPSNKVTEKGKDVELRCDPISGHTALYWYRQSLGQGLEFLIYFQGNSAPDKSGLPSDRFSAERTGGSVSTLTIQRTQQEDSAVYLCASSLFGSYEQYFGPGTRLTVT.

This clonotype was found a few times. In DNA form, the CDR3 reads TGCAGCGTTGATTGGGACAGCGAGCAGTACTTC. Translated, it gives CSVDWDSEQYF. The chain links TRBV29-1 to TRBJ2-7; 7 bases agree with TRBD1. This CDR3 has 11 residues. Per germline, CDR1 SQVTM and CDR2 ANQGSEA. V was pared by 3 bases and J by 6 bases, with 2 bases of the junction left unmatched.

The genes are TRBV24-1 and TRBJ2-1, with D perhaps TRBD1 (5 bases). The germline V gene encodes CDR1 KGHDR and CDR2 SFDVKD. The germline V and J ends were trimmed by 3 bases and 9 bases, with 14 bases remaining between them. This CDR3 is 14 amino acids long. CDR3 residues: CATSDQSGHGEQFF. The CDR3 DNA sequence: TGTGCCACCAGTGATCAATCTGGACACGGTGAGCAGTTCTTC.

CDR3 protein: CSAPTGDTYEQYF. CDR3 sequence (DNA): TGCAGTGCGCCGACAGGGGACACCTACGAGCAGTACTTC. The chain is built from TRBV20-1 and TRBJ2-7, with 8 bases fitting TRBD1. The V gene's germline CDR1 is DFQATT and CDR2 SNEGSKA (reference sequence). J lost 2 bases, V lost 6 bases, and 6 bases had no gene match. This CDR3 contains 13 residues.

The chain links TRBV5-6 to TRBJ2-7, with unresolved D. Per the germline V gene, CDR1 is SGHDT and CDR2 is YYEEEE. The CDR3 is 14 residues long. V was cut by 0 bases and J by 6 bases, with 13 bases left in between. The CDR3 sequence is CASSLGEPLGEQYF. As DNA, the CDR3 is TGTGCCAGCAGCTTGGGGGAACCCTTGGGCGAGCAGTACTTC.

The chain is built from TRBV15 and TRBJ2-7; maybe TRBD1 (5 bases). Germline V lookup: CDR1 LNHNV, CDR2 YYDKDF (reference sequence). Trimming took 3 bases from V and 3 from J, leaving 15 bases between them. There are 15 residues in the CDR3. CDR3 residues: CATSRDTSPVYEQYF. In DNA, the CDR3 is TGTGCCACCAGCAGGGACACAAGTCCTGTCTACGAGCAGTACTTC.

This clonotype was seen only a few times. This rearrangement joins TRBV7-9 to TRBJ2-3; TRBD1 matches 9 bases. V lost 3 bases to trimming and J lost 5 bases; unmatched junction nucleotides: 9. This CDR3 spans 16 amino acids. Looked up from germline, CDR1 is SEHNR and CDR2 is FQNEAQ (reference sequence). This CDR3 is CASSLSGTGPQDTQYF. The CDR3 coding sequence is TGTGCCAGCAGCTTGTCCGGGACAGGGCCCCAAGATACGCAGTATTTT.

This clonotype was observed at least ten times. In DNA, the CDR3 is TGCGCCAGCAGCTGGCTAGCGGGAGAGGACAATGAGCAGTTCTTC. The encoded protein is CASSWLAGEDNEQFF. The V call is TRBV5-1, the J call TRBJ2-1, with TRBD2 matching over 10 bases. The CDR3 runs to 15 residues. Germline CDR1 reads SGHRS; CDR2 reads YFSETQ. V trimming: 3 bases; J trimming: 5 bases; junction bases outside the gene matches: 5.

In its sample, this clonotype was seen a few times. At one of its ends the junction is not consistent with the germline gene, which may arise from a read error. The chain has TRBV20-1 and TRBJ2-3, with TRBD1 identical over 7 bases. This CDR3 comprises 15 residues. Germline values: CDR1 DFQATT, CDR2 SNEGSKA (reference sequence). The CDR3 here is CSARGDRRSFDTQYF. In DNA form, the CDR3 reads TGCAGTGCCAGAGGGGACAGACGTTCATTCGATACGCAGTATTTT.

Many counts were recorded for this clonotype. The chain joins TRBV10-3 to TRBJ1-6; D may be TRBD1 (6 bases). The CDR3 spans 13 residues. CDR1 and CDR2 (germline): ENHRY, SYGVKD. Trimming took 11 bases from V and 6 from J, leaving 14 bases between them. This chain's CDR3 is CAHQEGVNSPLHF. The CDR3 bases are TGTGCCCATCAGGAGGGGGTTAATTCACCCCTCCACTTT.

In this sample, this clonotype turned up many times. The rearrangement joins TRBV10-3 to TRBJ2-1, with D possibly being TRBD1 or TRBD2 (5 bases each). V lost 2 bases to trimming and J lost 4 bases, with 12 bases between them. The CDR3 spans 15 residues. CDR1 ENHRY and CDR2 SYGVKD come from the germline V gene. The chain's CDR3 is CAISEGGPRYNEQFF. CDR3 coding DNA: TGTGCCATCAGTGAGGGGGGACCCCGTTACAATGAGCAGTTCTTC.